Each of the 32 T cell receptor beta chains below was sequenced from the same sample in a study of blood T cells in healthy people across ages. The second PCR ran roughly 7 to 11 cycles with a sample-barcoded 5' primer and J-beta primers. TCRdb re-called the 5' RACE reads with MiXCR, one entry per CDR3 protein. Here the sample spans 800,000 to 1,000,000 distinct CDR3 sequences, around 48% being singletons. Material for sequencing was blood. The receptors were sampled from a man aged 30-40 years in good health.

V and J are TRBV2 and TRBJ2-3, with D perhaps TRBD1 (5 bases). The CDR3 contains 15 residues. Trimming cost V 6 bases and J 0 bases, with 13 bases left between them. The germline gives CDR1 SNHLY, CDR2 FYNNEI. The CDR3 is CASRRQRTSTDTQYF. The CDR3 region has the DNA TGTGCCAGCAGACGACAGCGAACTAGCACAGATACGCAGTATTTT.

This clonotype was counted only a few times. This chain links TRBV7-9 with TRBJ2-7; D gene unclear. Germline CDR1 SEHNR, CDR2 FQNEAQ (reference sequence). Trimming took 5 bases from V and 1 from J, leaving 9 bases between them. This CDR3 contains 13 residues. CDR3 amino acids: CASSDITSYEQYF. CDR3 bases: TGTGCCAGCAGCGACATAACGTCCTACGAGCAGTACTTC. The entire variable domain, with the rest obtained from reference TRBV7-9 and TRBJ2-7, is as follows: DTGVSQNPRHKITKRGQNVTFRCDPISEHNRLYWYRQTLGQGPEFLTYFQNEAQLEKSRLLSDRFSAERPKGSFSTLEIQRTEQGDSAMYLCASSDITSYEQYFGPGTRLTVT.

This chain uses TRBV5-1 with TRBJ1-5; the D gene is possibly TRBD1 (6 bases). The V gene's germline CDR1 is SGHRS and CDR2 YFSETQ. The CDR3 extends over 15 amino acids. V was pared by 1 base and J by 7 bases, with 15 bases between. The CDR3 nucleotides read TGCGCCAGCAGCTTGTCGTACAGGGAGAACCAGCCCCAGCATTTT. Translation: CASSLSYRENQPQHF.

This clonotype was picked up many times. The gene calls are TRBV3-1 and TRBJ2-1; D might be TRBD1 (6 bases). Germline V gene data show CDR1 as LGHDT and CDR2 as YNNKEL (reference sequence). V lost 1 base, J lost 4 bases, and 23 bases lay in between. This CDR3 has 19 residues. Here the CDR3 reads CASSQVWGLGVGDYNEQFF. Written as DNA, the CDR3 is TGTGCCAGCAGCCAAGTTTGGGGGCTGGGGGTCGGGGATTACAATGAGCAGTTCTTC.

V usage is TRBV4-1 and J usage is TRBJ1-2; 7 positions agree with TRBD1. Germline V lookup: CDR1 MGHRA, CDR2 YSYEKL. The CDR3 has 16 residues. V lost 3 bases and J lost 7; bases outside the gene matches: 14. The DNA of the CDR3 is TGCGCCAGCAGCCAGACAACCGGGACAGACCTTTTTGGCTACACCTTC. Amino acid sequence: CASSQTTGTDLFGYTF.

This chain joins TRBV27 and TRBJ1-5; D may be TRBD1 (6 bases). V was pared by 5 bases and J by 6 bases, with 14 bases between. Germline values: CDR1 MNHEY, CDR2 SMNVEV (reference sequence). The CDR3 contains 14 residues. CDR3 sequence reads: CASSLPGAGQPQHF. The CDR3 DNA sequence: TGTGCCAGCAGTCTACCGGGGGCCGGTCAGCCCCAGCATTTT.

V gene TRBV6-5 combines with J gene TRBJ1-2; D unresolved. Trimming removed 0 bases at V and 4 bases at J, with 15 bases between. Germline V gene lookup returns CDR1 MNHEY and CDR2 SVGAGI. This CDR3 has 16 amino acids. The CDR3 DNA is TGTGCCAGCAGTTACTCGGAACCGGGAGCCGGCTATGGCTACACCTTC. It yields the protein CASSYSEPGAGYGYTF.

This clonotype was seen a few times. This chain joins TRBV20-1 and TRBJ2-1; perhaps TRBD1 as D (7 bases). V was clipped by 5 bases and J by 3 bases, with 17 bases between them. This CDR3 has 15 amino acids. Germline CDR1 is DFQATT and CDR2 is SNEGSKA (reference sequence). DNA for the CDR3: TGCAGTGCTCCTCAGGGGGGACGAATCTACAATGAGCAGTTCTTC. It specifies CSAPQGGRIYNEQFF.

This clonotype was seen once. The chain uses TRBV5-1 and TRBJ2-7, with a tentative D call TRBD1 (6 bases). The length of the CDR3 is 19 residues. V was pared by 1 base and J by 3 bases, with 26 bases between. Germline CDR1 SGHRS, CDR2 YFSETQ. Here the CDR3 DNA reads TGCGCCAGCAGCTTGTCCAAACTTTCCCAGGGGATAGGAAGCTACGAGCAGTACTTC. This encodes CASSLSKLSQGIGSYEQYF.

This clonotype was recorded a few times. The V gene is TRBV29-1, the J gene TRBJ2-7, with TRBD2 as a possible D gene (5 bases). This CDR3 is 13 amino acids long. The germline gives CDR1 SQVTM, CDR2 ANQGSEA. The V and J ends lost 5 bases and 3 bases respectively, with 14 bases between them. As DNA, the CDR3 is TGCAGCGTTATCTACCGCGGGTACTACGAGCAGTACTTC. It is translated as CSVIYRGYYEQYF.

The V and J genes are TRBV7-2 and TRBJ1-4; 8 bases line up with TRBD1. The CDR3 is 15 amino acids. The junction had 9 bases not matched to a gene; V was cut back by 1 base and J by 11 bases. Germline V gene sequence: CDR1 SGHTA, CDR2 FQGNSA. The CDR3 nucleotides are TGTGCCAGCAGCTTAGGGACAGGGTTCTCGGAGAAACTGTTTTTT. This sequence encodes CASSLGTGFSEKLFF.

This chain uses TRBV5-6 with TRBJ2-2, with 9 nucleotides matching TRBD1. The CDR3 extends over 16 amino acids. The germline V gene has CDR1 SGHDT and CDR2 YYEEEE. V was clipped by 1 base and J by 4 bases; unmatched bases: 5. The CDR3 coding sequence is TGTGCCAGCAGCTTGATACAGGGGGCGTCCACCGGGGAGCTGTTTTTT. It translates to CASSLIQGASTGELFF.

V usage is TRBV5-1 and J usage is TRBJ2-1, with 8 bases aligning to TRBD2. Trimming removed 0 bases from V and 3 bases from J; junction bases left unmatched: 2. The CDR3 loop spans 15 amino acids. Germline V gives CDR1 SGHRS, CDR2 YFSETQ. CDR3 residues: CASSLALADYNEQFF. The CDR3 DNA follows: TGCGCCAGCAGCTTGGCACTAGCGGACTACAATGAGCAGTTCTTC. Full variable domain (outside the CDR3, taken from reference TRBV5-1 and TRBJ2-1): KAGVTQTPRYLIKTRGQQVTLSCSPISGHRSVSWYQQTPGQGLQFLFEYFSETQRNKGNFPGRFSGRQFSNSRSEMNVSTLELGDSALYLCASSLALADYNEQFFGPGTRLTVL.

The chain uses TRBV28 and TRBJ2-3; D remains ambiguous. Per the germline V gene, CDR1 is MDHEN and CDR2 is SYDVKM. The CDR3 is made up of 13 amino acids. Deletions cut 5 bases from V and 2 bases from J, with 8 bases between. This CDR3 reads CASSDSVTDTQYF. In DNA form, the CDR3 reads TGTGCCAGCAGTGACTCAGTCACAGATACGCAGTATTTT.

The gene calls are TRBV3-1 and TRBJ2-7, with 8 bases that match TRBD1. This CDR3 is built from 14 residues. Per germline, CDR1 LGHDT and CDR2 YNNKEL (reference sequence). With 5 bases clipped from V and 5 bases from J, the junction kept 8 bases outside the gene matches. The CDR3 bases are TGTGCCAGCAGCTTTTACAGGGGGATACACGAGCAGTACTTC. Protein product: CASSFYRGIHEQYF.

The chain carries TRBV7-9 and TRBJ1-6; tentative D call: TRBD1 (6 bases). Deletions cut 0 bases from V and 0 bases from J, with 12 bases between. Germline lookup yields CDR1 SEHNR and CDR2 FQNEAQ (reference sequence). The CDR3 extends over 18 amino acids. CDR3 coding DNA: TGTGCCAGCAGCTTAGCTGGGACACCGAGCTCCTATAATTCACCCCTCCACTTT. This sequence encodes CASSLAGTPSSYNSPLHF.

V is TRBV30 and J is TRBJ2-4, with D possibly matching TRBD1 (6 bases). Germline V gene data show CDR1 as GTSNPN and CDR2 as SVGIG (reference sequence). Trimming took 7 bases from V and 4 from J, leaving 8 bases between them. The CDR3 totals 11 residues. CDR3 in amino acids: CASGQKNIQYF. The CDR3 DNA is TGTGCCTCAGGACAGAAAAACATTCAGTACTTC.

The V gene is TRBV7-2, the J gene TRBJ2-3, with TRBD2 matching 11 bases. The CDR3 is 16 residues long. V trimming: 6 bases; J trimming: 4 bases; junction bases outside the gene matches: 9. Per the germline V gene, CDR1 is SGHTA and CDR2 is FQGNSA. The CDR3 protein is CASSPTSGGYADTQYF. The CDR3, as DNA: TGTGCCAGCAGTCCAACTAGCGGGGGATACGCAGATACGCAGTATTTT.

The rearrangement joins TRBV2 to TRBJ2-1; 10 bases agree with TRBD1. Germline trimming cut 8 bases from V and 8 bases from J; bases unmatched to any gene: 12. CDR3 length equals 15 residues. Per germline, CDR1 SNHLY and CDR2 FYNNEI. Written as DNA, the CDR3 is TGTGCCAGCGGCCACCTTCTGGGACAGGGGCATGAGCAGTTCTTC. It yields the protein CASGHLLGQGHEQFF.

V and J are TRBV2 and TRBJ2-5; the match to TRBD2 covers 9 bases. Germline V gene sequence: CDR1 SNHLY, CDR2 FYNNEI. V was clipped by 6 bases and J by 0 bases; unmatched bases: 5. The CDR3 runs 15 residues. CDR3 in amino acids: CASSALAGYQETQYF. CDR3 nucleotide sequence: TGTGCCAGCAGCGCCCTAGCGGGGTACCAAGAGACCCAGTACTTC.

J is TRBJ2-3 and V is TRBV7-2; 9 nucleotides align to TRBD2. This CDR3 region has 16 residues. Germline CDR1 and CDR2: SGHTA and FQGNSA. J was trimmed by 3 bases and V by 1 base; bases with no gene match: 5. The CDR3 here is CASSLDRRGGTDTQYF. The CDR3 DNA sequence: TGTGCCAGCAGCTTAGACCGGCGGGGGGGTACAGATACGCAGTATTTT.

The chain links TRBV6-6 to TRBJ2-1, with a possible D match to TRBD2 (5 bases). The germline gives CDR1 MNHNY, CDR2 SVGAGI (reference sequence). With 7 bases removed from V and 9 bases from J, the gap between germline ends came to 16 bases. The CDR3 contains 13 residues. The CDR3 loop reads CASTRTRDVEQFF. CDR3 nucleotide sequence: TGTGCCAGCACCCGTACTAGAGACGTTGAGCAGTTCTTC.

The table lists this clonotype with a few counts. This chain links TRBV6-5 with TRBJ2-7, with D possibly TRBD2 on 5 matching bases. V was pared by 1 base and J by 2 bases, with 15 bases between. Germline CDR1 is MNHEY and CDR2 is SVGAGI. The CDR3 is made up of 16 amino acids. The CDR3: CASSYWIGEKTYEQYF. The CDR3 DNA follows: TGTGCCAGCAGTTACTGGATCGGGGAAAAAACCTACGAGCAGTACTTC.

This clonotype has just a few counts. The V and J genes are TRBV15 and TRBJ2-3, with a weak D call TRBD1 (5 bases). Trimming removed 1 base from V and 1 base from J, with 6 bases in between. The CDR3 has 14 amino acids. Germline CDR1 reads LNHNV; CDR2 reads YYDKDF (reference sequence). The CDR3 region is CATSRVTGTDTQYF. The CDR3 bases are TGTGCCACCAGCAGAGTGACAGGCACAGATACGCAGTATTTT. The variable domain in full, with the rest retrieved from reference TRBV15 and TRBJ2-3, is DAMVIQNPRYQVTQFGKPVTLSCSQTLNHNVMYWYQQKSSQAPKLLFHYYDKDFNNEADTPDNFQSRRPNTSFCFLDIRSPGLGDTAMYLCATSRVTGTDTQYFGPGTRLTVL.

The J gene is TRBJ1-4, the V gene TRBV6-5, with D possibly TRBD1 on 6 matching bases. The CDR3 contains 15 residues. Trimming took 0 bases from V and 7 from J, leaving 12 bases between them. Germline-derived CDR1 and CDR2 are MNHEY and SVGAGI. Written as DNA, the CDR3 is TGTGCCAGCAGTTACTCGGCAGGGGAAGGTGAAAAACTGTTTTTT. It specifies CASSYSAGEGEKLFF.

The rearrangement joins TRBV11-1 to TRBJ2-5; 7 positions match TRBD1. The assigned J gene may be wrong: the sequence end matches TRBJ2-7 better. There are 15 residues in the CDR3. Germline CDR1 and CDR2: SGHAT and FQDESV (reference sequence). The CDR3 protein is CASSLEPQGAYEQYF. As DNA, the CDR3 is TGTGCCAGCAGCTTAGAGCCCCAGGGGGCCTACGAGCAGTACTTC.

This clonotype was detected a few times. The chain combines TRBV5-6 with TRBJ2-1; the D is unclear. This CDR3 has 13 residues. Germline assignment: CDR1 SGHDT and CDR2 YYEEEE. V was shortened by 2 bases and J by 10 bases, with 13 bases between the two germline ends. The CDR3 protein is CASSLVRSREQFF. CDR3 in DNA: TGTGCCAGCAGCTTAGTAAGAAGTCGAGAGCAGTTCTTC.

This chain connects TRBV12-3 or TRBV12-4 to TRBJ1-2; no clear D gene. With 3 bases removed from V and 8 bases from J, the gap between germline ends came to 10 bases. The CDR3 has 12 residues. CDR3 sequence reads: CASSFEGLGYTF. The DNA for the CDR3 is TGTGCCAGCAGTTTCGAGGGTTTGGGCTACACCTTC.

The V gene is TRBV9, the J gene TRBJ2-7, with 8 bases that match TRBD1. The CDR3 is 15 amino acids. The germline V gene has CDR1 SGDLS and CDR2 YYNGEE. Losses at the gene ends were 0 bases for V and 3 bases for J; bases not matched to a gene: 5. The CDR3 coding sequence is TGTGCCAGCAGCGTAGGGGACAGGAGGGGCTACGAGCAGTACTTC. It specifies CASSVGDRRGYEQYF.

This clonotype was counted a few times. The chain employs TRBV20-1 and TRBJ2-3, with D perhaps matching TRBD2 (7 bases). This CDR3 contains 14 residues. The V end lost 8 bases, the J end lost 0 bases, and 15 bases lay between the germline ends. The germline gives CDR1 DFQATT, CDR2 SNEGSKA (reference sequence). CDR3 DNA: TGCAGTCAGGAGGGGGGGGCTAGCACAGATACGCAGTATTTT. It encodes CSQEGGASTDTQYF.

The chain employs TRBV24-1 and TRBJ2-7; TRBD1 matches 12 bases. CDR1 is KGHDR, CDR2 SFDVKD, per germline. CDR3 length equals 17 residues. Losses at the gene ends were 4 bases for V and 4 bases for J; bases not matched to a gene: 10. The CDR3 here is CATSESSGTGGRYEQYF. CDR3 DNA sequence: TGTGCCACCAGTGAATCCTCCGGGACAGGGGGCCGATACGAGCAGTACTTC.

CDR3 sequence reads: CSVEVGSYEQYF. Written as DNA, the CDR3 is TGCAGCGTTGAAGTGGGCAGCTACGAGCAGTACTTC. J is TRBJ2-7 and V is TRBV29-1; D is undetermined. The CDR3 runs to 12 residues. CDR1 SQVTM and CDR2 ANQGSEA come from the germline V gene. The V and J ends lost 1 base and 3 bases respectively, with 7 bases between them.